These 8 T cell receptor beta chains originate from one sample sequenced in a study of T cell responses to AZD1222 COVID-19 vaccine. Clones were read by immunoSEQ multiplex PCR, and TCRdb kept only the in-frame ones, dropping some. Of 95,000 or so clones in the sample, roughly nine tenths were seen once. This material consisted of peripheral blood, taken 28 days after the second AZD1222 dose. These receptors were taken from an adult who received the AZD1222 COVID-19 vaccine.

The CDR3 nucleotides read TGTGCCAGCAGCCCGGGACAGGGGAATACAGGCTACACCTTC. It is translated as CASSPGQGNTGYTF. The rearrangement uses TRBV7-6 and TRBJ1-2, with 10 bases that match TRBD1. Germline CDR1 reads SGHVS; CDR2 reads FNYEAQ. This CDR3 region has 14 residues. Germline trimming cut 5 bases from V and 8 bases from J; bases unmatched to any gene: 8.

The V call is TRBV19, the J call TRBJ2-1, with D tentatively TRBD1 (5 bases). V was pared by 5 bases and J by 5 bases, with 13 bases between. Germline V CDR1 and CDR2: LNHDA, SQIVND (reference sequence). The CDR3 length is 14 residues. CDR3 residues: CASSAWTRNNEQFF. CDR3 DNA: TGTGCCAGTAGTGCGTGGACAAGGAACAATGAGCAGTTCTTC. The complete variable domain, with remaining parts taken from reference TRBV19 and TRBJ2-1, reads DGGITQSPKYLFRKEGQNVTLSCEQNLNHDAMYWYRQDPGQGLRLIYYSQIVNDFQKGDIAEGYSVSREKKESFPLTVTSAQKNPTAFYLCASSAWTRNNEQFFGPGTRLTVL.

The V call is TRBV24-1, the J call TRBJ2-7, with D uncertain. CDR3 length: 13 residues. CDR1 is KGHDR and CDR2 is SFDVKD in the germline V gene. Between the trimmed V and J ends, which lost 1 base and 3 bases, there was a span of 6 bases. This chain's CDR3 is CATSDFRSYEQYF. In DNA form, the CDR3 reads TGTGCCACCAGTGATTTTCGCAGCTACGAGCAGTACTTC.

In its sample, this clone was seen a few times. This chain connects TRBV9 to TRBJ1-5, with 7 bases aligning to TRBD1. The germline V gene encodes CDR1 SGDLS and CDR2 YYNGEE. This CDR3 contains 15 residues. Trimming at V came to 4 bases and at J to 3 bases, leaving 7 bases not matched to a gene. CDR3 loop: CASSPGQSFNQPQHF. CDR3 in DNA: TGTGCCAGCAGCCCGGGACAGAGCTTCAATCAGCCCCAGCATTTT.

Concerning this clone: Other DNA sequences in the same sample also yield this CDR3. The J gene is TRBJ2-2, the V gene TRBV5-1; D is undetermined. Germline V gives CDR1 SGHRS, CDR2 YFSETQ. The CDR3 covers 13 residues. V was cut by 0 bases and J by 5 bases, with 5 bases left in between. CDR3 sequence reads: CASSLGSTGELFF. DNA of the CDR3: TGCGCCAGCAGCTTGGGAAGTACCGGGGAGCTGTTTTTT.

CDR3: CASRHRALSNQPQHF. The CDR3 nucleotides are TGTGCCAGCAGACACCGGGCCCTTAGCAATCAGCCCCAGCATTTT. The chain couples TRBV6-5 to TRBJ1-5; D is undetermined. V was shortened by 6 bases and J by 0 bases, with 12 bases between the two germline ends. The length of the CDR3 is 15 residues. Germline values: CDR1 MNHEY, CDR2 SVGAGI.

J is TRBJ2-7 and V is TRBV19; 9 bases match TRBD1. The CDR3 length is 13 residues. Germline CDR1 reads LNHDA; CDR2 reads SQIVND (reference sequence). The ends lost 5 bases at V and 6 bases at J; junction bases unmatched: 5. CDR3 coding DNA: TGTGCCAGTAGTTTGAGACAGGGGGGCGAGCAGTACTTC. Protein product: CASSLRQGGEQYF.

CDR3: CASSVGQGGINNQPQHF. As DNA, the CDR3 is TGTGCCAGCAGCGTGGGACAGGGTGGAATCAACAATCAGCCCCAGCATTTT. This sequence joins TRBV7-9 and TRBJ1-5, with TRBD1 matching 9 bases. CDR3 length: 17 amino acids. Germline CDR1 is SEHNR and CDR2 is FQNEAQ (reference sequence). With V trimmed by 5 bases and J by 3 bases, 11 bases remained unmatched.